Presented here are 26 T cell receptor beta chains from one specimen sequenced in a study of cytomegalovirus exposure and HLA in healthy donors. 60 Vbeta and 13 Jbeta primers were used in PCR. Profiling relied on immunoSEQ multiplex PCR, and the TCRdb table lists in-frame clones only, not all of them. The profile shows over 150,000 clones, 77% of them singletons. Material for sequencing was PBMCs. All receptors derive from a woman aged 25 to 39 in good health and CMV-seropositive.

DNA for the CDR3: TGCGCCAGCAGGGGACAGGGGGTTGTCTATGGCTACACCTTC. Amino acid sequence: CASRGQGVVYGYTF. The J gene is TRBJ1-2, the V gene TRBV5-1; TRBD1 matches at 11 bases. The CDR3 has 14 residues. V was clipped by 5 bases and J by 4 bases; unmatched bases: 4. From germline, CDR1 is SGHRS and CDR2 YFSETQ.

This chain links TRBV18 with TRBJ2-6, with D tentatively TRBD1 (6 bases). Between the trimmed V and J ends, which lost 1 base and 0 bases, there was a span of 10 bases. The CDR3 covers 17 residues. Germline V gives CDR1 KGHSH, CDR2 LQKENI. CDR3 protein: CASSPRRGSSGANVLTF. The CDR3 nucleotides are TGTGCCAGCTCACCACGCAGGGGTAGCTCTGGGGCCAACGTCCTGACTTTC.

V gene TRBV28 combines with J gene TRBJ2-1; TRBD1 matches 10 bases. The length of the CDR3 is 15 residues. Germline V lookup: CDR1 MDHEN, CDR2 SYDVKM. V shed 2 bases, J shed 9 bases, and the junction held 7 bases outside the gene matches. The CDR3: CASSLPGTGAGEQFF. The CDR3 DNA reads TGTGCCAGCAGTTTACCAGGGACAGGGGCCGGTGAGCAGTTCTTC.

Here the CDR3 reads CAWRRHQETQYF. CDR3 in DNA: TGTGCCTGGAGGCGCCACCAAGAGACCCAGTACTTC. The chain is built from TRBV30 and TRBJ2-5; D remains unclear. Germline assignment: CDR1 GTSNPN and CDR2 SVGIG (reference sequence). The V and J ends lost 3 bases and 0 bases respectively, with 5 bases between them. The CDR3 is made up of 12 amino acids.

The chain recombines TRBV27 with TRBJ1-1; 11 bases are shared with TRBD1. J gave up 5 bases and V 2 bases, and 1 base lay outside the gene matches. Per the germline V gene, CDR1 is MNHEY and CDR2 is SMNVEV (reference sequence). This CDR3 has 14 amino acids. CDR3 sequence (DNA): TGTGCCAGCAGTTTAGGACAGGGGGCGACTGAAGCTTTCTTT. This codes for CASSLGQGATEAFF.

The chain combines TRBV6-6 with TRBJ1-6; 9 bases map to TRBD1. Germline CDR1 reads MNHNY; CDR2 reads SVGAGI (reference sequence). The V and J ends lost 2 bases and 9 bases, in that order; junction bases with no gene match: 2. The CDR3 runs 14 residues. CDR3 sequence: CASSYGQGFSPLHF. The CDR3 DNA reads TGTGCCAGCAGTTACGGACAGGGGTTTTCACCCCTCCACTTT.

The chain is built from TRBV28 and TRBJ2-7; 7 bases align to TRBD1. Germline V lookup: CDR1 MDHEN, CDR2 SYDVKM. Trimming removed 10 bases from V and 3 bases from J; junction bases left unmatched: 9. The CDR3 totals 13 residues. This CDR3 is CATRGRGIYEQYF. CDR3 bases: TGTGCCACCAGGGGCAGGGGGATCTACGAGCAGTACTTC.

The chain uses TRBV11-2 and TRBJ1-3, with 7 bases identical to TRBD1. With V trimmed by 5 bases and J by 0 bases, 4 bases remained unmatched. This CDR3 has 15 residues. Per germline, CDR1 SGHAT and CDR2 FQNNGV. CDR3 sequence (DNA): TGTGCCAGCAGCCCGGACAGGATCTCTGGAAACACCATATATTTT. Translation: CASSPDRISGNTIYF.

The rearrangement joins TRBV18 to TRBJ1-1; D may be TRBD1 (5 bases). The CDR3 has 15 amino acids. Trimming pared 1 base from V and 5 bases from J, leaving 14 bases between. Germline V gene sequence: CDR1 KGHSH, CDR2 LQKENI. The CDR3 coding sequence is TGTGCCAGCTCACCACATAATGCACGGGGGACTGAAGCTTTCTTT. Its protein product is CASSPHNARGTEAFF.

The chain carries TRBV5-3 and TRBJ2-7, with TRBD2 matching over 8 bases. TRBV5-3 is an ORF, with its function uncertain. The CDR3 has 17 residues. V dropped 2 bases and J dropped 4; count of bases not matched to a gene: 14. CDR3: CARSLRMRAGGPYEQYF. DNA for the CDR3: TGTGCCAGAAGCTTACGTATGCGGGCGGGAGGACCATACGAGCAGTACTTC.

J is TRBJ1-1 and V is TRBV30; D is possibly TRBD1 (6 bases). V was pared by 0 bases and J by 0 bases, with 17 bases between. This CDR3 region has 17 residues. CDR1 is GTSNPN and CDR2 is SVGIG in the germline V gene (reference sequence). The CDR3 coding sequence is TGTGCCTGGAGTGTACGGACAGCTTTTTTCTTGAACACTGAAGCTTTCTTT. This sequence encodes CAWSVRTAFFLNTEAFF.

The V and J genes are TRBV19 and TRBJ2-1, with TRBD1 matching over 11 bases. The CDR3 is 15 residues long. Germline CDR1 LNHDA, CDR2 SQIVND (reference sequence). Trimming cost V 6 bases and J 6 bases; bases outside gene matches: 7. CDR3 amino acids: CASSPRTGGRNEQFF. The CDR3 DNA reads as TGTGCCAGTAGCCCCCGGACAGGGGGCCGCAATGAGCAGTTCTTC.

CDR3 protein: CASSFGTTNYGYTF. In DNA, the CDR3 is TGTGCCAGCAGCTTCGGGACAACCAACTATGGCTACACCTTC. This chain connects TRBV7-9 to TRBJ1-2; TRBD1 might be the D (6 bases). The ends were cut back, 3 bases at V and 2 bases at J, with 10 bases in the middle. CDR1 is SEHNR and CDR2 is FQNEAQ in the germline V gene (reference sequence). The CDR3 is 14 amino acids.

The rearrangement links TRBV6-1 to TRBJ2-7, with D possibly matching TRBD1 (5 bases). This CDR3 comprises 13 residues. Trimming cost V 4 bases and J 3 bases, with 10 bases left between them. The germline V gene has CDR1 MNHNS and CDR2 SASEGT. The CDR3 sequence is CASSVGASYEQYF. In DNA form, the CDR3 reads TGTGCCAGCAGTGTTGGGGCTAGCTACGAGCAGTACTTC.

A few counts support this clone. The chain uses TRBV28 and TRBJ1-4, with D possibly being TRBD1 (6 bases). The CDR3 spans 15 residues. Germline V lookup: CDR1 MDHEN, CDR2 SYDVKM. Trimming pared 5 bases from V and 5 bases from J, leaving 15 bases between. In DNA, the CDR3 is TGTGCCAGCAGTACCCCGGGACACTCGAATGAAAAACTGTTTTTT. Protein: CASSTPGHSNEKLFF. The full variable domain, with the rest looked up from reference TRBV28 and TRBJ1-4, is DVKVTQSSRYLVKRTGEKVFLECVQDMDHENMFWYRQDPGLGLRLIYFSYDVKMKEKGDIPEGYSVSREKKERFSLILESASTNQTSMYLCASSTPGHSNEKLFFGSGTQLSVL.

V and J are TRBV6-5 and TRBJ1-4; 7 bases map to TRBD1. Trimming cost V 0 bases and J 7 bases; bases outside gene matches: 5. Germline CDR1 MNHEY, CDR2 SVGAGI. The CDR3 has 15 amino acids. The CDR3 DNA reads as TGTGCCAGCAGTTACTCGGCCAGGGGGGTTGAAAAACTGTTTTTT. Translation gives CASSYSARGVEKLFF.

The rearrangement joins TRBV5-1 to TRBJ2-7; D unresolved. Deletions cut 0 bases from V and 4 bases from J, with 5 bases between. The CDR3 covers 12 residues. Looked up from germline, CDR1 is SGHRS and CDR2 is YFSETQ. Written as DNA, the CDR3 is TGCGCCAGCAGCTTGGTGTCTTACGAGCAGTACTTC. Protein product: CASSLVSYEQYF.

This chain uses TRBV19 with TRBJ2-1, with 16 bases lining up with TRBD2. There are 16 residues in the CDR3. Trimming removed 5 bases from V and 12 bases from J; junction bases left unmatched: 10. Germline CDR1 LNHDA, CDR2 SQIVND (reference sequence). This chain's CDR3 is CASSHLGLAGGPWQFF. CDR3 nucleotide sequence: TGTGCCAGTAGTCACCTGGGACTAGCGGGAGGGCCATGGCAGTTCTTC.

This clone was seen just once. The chain uses TRBV5-6 and TRBJ1-1; the match to TRBD1 covers 9 bases. The germline gives CDR1 SGHDT, CDR2 YYEEEE. V shed 4 bases and J 6 bases; nucleotides not matched to a gene: 10. The CDR3 covers 15 residues. CDR3 in amino acids: CASSRYDRGWAEAFF. CDR3 DNA sequence: TGTGCCAGCAGCCGATACGACAGGGGGTGGGCTGAAGCTTTCTTT.

The chain joins TRBV7-9 to TRBJ2-5; TRBD2 matches at 7 bases. Germline assignment: CDR1 SEHNR and CDR2 FQNEAQ (reference sequence). Trimming removed 6 bases from V and 14 bases from J; junction bases left unmatched: 9. The CDR3 totals 11 residues. The CDR3 region has the DNA TGTGCCAGCAGTGCGGGGGACCCCTTCTACTTC. This encodes CASSAGDPFYF. The entire variable domain, with the rest obtained from reference TRBV7-9 and TRBJ2-5, is as follows: DTGVSQNPRHKITKRGQNVTFRCDPISEHNRLYWYRQTLGQGPEFLTYFQNEAQLEKSRLLSDRFSAERPKGSFSTLEIQRTEQGDSAMYLCASSAGDPFYFGPGTRLLVL.

This clone was picked up a small number of times. This rearrangement joins TRBV4-3 to TRBJ2-2, with 9 bases lining up with TRBD2. The CDR3 has 17 amino acids. V was clipped by 1 base and J by 7 bases; unmatched bases: 10. Looked up from germline, CDR1 is LGHNA and CDR2 is YSLEER. CDR3 sequence (DNA): TGCGCCAGCAGCCAAGGAGGACTAGCGTTAAAGAGCGGGGAGCTGTTTTTT. Its protein is CASSQGGLALKSGELFF.

This clone was picked up a small number of times. The rearrangement joins TRBV6-4 to TRBJ2-1, with a tentative D call TRBD1 (6 bases). Germline CDR1 MRHNA, CDR2 SNTAGT. The CDR3 contains 15 residues. Trimming took off 3 bases at V and 1 base at J, with 10 bases between the two ends. For the CDR3, the DNA is TGTGCCAGCAGTGAATCAGGACAGTCCTACAATGAGCAGTTCTTC. Translation gives CASSESGQSYNEQFF.

V gene TRBV6-5 combines with J gene TRBJ1-1; D might be TRBD1 (6 bases). The CDR3 is made up of 15 amino acids. V lost 6 bases and J lost 0, with 14 bases in between. Germline lookup yields CDR1 MNHEY and CDR2 SVGAGI. As DNA, the CDR3 is TGTGCCAGCAGGCCCTTAGGGGGTCTGAACACTGAAGCTTTCTTT. Protein: CASRPLGGLNTEAFF.

This rearrangement joins TRBV7-2 to TRBJ2-3; 11 bases fit TRBD2. CDR3 length: 16 residues. The V segment lost 4 bases and the J segment 4 bases; nucleotides outside the gene matches: 7. Looked up from germline, CDR1 is SGHTA and CDR2 is FQGNSA. DNA of the CDR3: TGTGCCAGCAGCTCGGGTAGCGGGAGGGGGGCAGATACGCAGTATTTT. Protein: CASSSGSGRGADTQYF.

The rearrangement uses TRBV5-4 and TRBJ1-5; D is possibly TRBD1 (5 bases). V gave up 4 bases and J gave up 3 bases, with 11 bases separating them. Germline V lookup: CDR1 SGHNT, CDR2 YYREEE (reference sequence). The CDR3 has 14 residues. The CDR3 loop is CASSPGGTNQPQHF. In DNA, the CDR3 is TGTGCCAGCAGCCCGGGGGGGACCAATCAGCCCCAGCATTTT. The whole variable domain, remainder taken from reference TRBV5-4 and TRBJ1-5, is ETGVTQSPTHLIKTRGQQVTLRCSSQSGHNTVSWYQQALGQGPQFIFQYYREEENGRGNFPPRFSGLQFPNYSSELNVNALELDDSALYLCASSPGGTNQPQHFGDGTRLSIL.

In its sample, this clone was seen once. The chain employs TRBV6-1 and TRBJ1-5, with no clear D. The CDR3 has 15 amino acids. The V gene's germline CDR1 is MNHNS and CDR2 SASEGT. V was cut by 4 bases and J by 3 bases, with 13 bases left in between. CDR3 nucleotides: TGTGCCAGCAGTGGTCTGGGAGTCCTCAATCAGCCCCAGCATTTT. Protein sequence: CASSGLGVLNQPQHF.